Listed below are T cell receptor beta chains from one sample, sequenced in a study of identical twins. TCRdb redid the calling of the 5' RACE reads with MiXCR, one entry per CDR3 protein. Among 400,000 to 500,000 distinct CDR3 sequences listed, roughly an eighth were seen once. This sample also appeared in a second study, on yellow fever vaccine responses in identical twins.

Sequenced material: CD4+ T cells sorted from blood. These receptors all come from a woman aged 18 to 35 in good health. CDR3s include the opening cysteine and the closing phenylalanine or tryptophan. D genes are given only for firm matches. Clone size is stated in some rows and not others, as once, few, many or a class when expanded.

D gene	V gene	J gene	CDR3 length	clone size	CDR3 DNA	CDR3 protein
NA	TRBV12-3/TRBV12-4	TRBJ2-1	11	NA	TGTGCCAGCAAGGACGGACATGAGCAGTTCTTC	CASKDGHEQFF
TRBD2	TRBV18	TRBJ2-1	13	few	TGTGCCAGCTCACCGGGACTACCCAATGAGCAGTTCTTC	CASSPGLPNEQFF
TRBD2	TRBV27	TRBJ2-1	18	few	TGTGCCAGCAGCCTCTGGGCCGGGGGACTAGCGGGAGTGAATGAGCAGTTCTTC	CASSLWAGGLAGVNEQFF
NA	TRBV11-3	TRBJ2-2	13	few	TGTGCCAGCAGCTTGTTCGGGGTGTCGGAGCTGTTTTTT	CASSLFGVSELFF
NA	TRBV24-1	TRBJ1-5	13	NA	TGTGCCACCAGCACTAGTAGCAATCAGCCCCAGCATTTT	CATSTSSNQPQHF
NA	TRBV29-1	TRBJ2-7	14	NA	TGCAGCGTTGAAGAGAAAGGCAGGGCCTACGAGCAGTACTTC	CSVEEKGRAYEQYF
NA	TRBV7-8	TRBJ1-5	16	many	TGTGCCAGCAGCTTAGCCTCTCCCGGTGGAAATCAGCCCCAGCATTTT	CASSLASPGGNQPQHF
TRBD1	TRBV15	TRBJ2-5	14	NA	TGTGCCAACACCCGGGACAGGGGGCGAGAGACCCAGTACTTC	CANTRDRGRETQYF
NA	TRBV2	TRBJ1-1	15	NA	TGTGCCAGCAGCCCCATCATAGGTCCGAACACTGAAGCTTTCTTT	CASSPIIGPNTEAFF
NA	TRBV19	TRBJ2-1	17	NA	TGTGCCAGTAGTGCCACCTCAACCCGGTTCTCCTACAATGAGCAGTTCTTC	CASSATSTRFSYNEQFF
NA	TRBV12-3/TRBV12-4	TRBJ2-4	14	many	TGTGCCAGCAGTTTTGTCCAGGGGGGAAACATTCAGTACTTC	CASSFVQGGNIQYF
NA	TRBV27	TRBJ2-5	13	NA	TGTGCCGAGAGGGGTACCAAACAAGAGACCCAGTACTTC	CAERGTKQETQYF
TRBD2	TRBV5-1	TRBJ2-1	17	NA	TGCGCCAGCAGCGCTTACACAACTAGCGGGGCCTACAATGAGCAGTTCTTC	CASSAYTTSGAYNEQFF
TRBD1	TRBV7-2	TRBJ2-1	15	few	TGTGCCAGCAGCATAGACAGGGGAGCCTACAATGAGCAGTTCTTC	CASSIDRGAYNEQFF
NA	TRBV5-1	TRBJ2-3	12	many	TGTGCCAGCAGCCTACAGGGAGATACGCAGTATTTT	CASSLQGDTQYF
NA	TRBV27	TRBJ2-5	14	NA	TGTGCCAGCATTTTAAACGCCAACCAAGAGACCCAGTACTTC	CASILNANQETQYF
TRBD1	TRBV12-3/TRBV12-4	TRBJ2-1	13	NA	TGTGCCAGCAAGGGACAGGCAAACAATGAGCAGTTCTTC	CASKGQANNEQFF
TRBD1	TRBV9	TRBJ2-2	14	NA	TGTGCCAGCAGCGCATCACAGGGGTCCGGGGAGCTGTTTTTT	CASSASQGSGELFF
NA	TRBV12-3/TRBV12-4	TRBJ1-6	12	many	TGTGCCAGCAGCCGAGCCCCGTCACCCCTCCACTTT	CASSRAPSPLHF
TRBD2	TRBV7-2	TRBJ2-1	16	few	TGTGCCAGCAGTACGGCCGGGACTAGCGCGTACAATGAGCAGTTCTTC	CASSTAGTSAYNEQFF
NA	TRBV5-1	TRBJ2-7	13	few	TGCGCCAGCAGCCGGTCGAACATGGCCGAGCAGTACTTC	CASSRSNMAEQYF
NA	TRBV7-6	TRBJ2-7	16	few	TGTGCCAGCAGCTTTTGCTCACACACATTAACCTACGAGCAGTACTTC	CASSFCSHTLTYEQYF
NA	TRBV28	TRBJ2-3	12	many	TGTGCCTTAAGTTCGGGCCCAGATACGCAGTATTTT	CALSSGPDTQYF
NA	TRBV7-9	TRBJ2-1	14	NA	TGTGCCAGCAGCTTAGTGGCGGCAGCCGATGAGCAGTTCTTC	CASSLVAAADEQFF
TRBD2	TRBV5-1	TRBJ2-3	16	few	TGCGCCAGCAGCCCCCGAACTAGCGGGGGAGGTGATACGCAGTATTTT	CASSPRTSGGGDTQYF
TRBD2	TRBV12-3/TRBV12-4	TRBJ2-7	14	NA	TGTGCCAGCAGTTTCCCTGCGGGGGGATACGAGCAGTACTTC	CASSFPAGGYEQYF
TRBD1	TRBV11-2	TRBJ1-6	19	many	TGTGCCAGCAGCTGGGACAGGGAGGGGGCGAGCTCCTATAATTCACCCCTCCACTTT	CASSWDREGASSYNSPLHF
NA	TRBV3-1	TRBJ2-5	13	few	TGTGCCAGCAGCCAATCAGTTGGAGAGACCCAGTACTTC	CASSQSVGETQYF
NA	TRBV4-3	TRBJ2-3	15	NA	TGCGCCAGCAGCCAAGCCGCGCGGAGCACAGATACGCAGTATTTT	CASSQAARSTDTQYF
NA	TRBV27	TRBJ2-5	14	NA	TGTGCCAGCAGTTCGCCTTCCTGGGCAGAGACCCAGTACTTC	CASSSPSWAETQYF
TRBD1	TRBV28	TRBJ1-5	12	many	TGTGCCAACGGACAGGTGAATCAGCCCCAGCATTTT	CANGQVNQPQHF
TRBD1	TRBV28	TRBJ2-1	16	NA	TGTGCCAGCAGTGCGACAGGGTTGGAGCGCTACAATGAGCAGTCCTTC	CASSATGLERYNEQSF
NA	TRBV5-1	TRBJ2-5	15	few	TGCGCCAGCAGCTCGAATTTGGCGAACCAAGAGACCCAGTACTTC	CASSSNLANQETQYF
NA	TRBV5-1	TRBJ2-7	14	many	TGCGCCAGCAGCCTAGACAGCCTAACCTACGAGCAGTACTTC	CASSLDSLTYEQYF
TRBD2	TRBV5-1	TRBJ2-3	17	few	TGCGCCAGCAGCTTGACTAGCGGGAGGGCCGGAGGAGATACGCAGTATTTT	CASSLTSGRAGGDTQYF
TRBD1	TRBV3-1	TRBJ2-1	15	NA	TGTGCCAGCAGCCAAGATCAGGGGGCAAGGAATGAGCAGTTCTTC	CASSQDQGARNEQFF
TRBD1	TRBV15	TRBJ2-2	16	NA	TGTGCCACCAGCAGAGTACAGGGGGCGTTTACCGGGGAGCTGTTTTTT	CATSRVQGAFTGELFF
NA	TRBV28	TRBJ2-5	11	NA	TGTGCCAGCAGGGAGCAAGAGACCCAGTACTTC	CASREQETQYF
TRBD2	TRBV20-1	TRBJ2-3	15	few	TGCAGTGCTTTCGATAGCGGGAGGGCTGCAGATACGCAGTATTTT	CSAFDSGRAADTQYF
TRBD2	TRBV2	TRBJ2-7	11	NA	TGTGCCAGCAATAGCGGGAACGAGCAGTACTTC	CASNSGNEQYF
NA	TRBV3-1	TRBJ2-2	14	many	TGTGCCAGCAGCCTTACAGGGCGGGCCGGGGAGCTGTTTTTT	CASSLTGRAGELFF
NA	TRBV29-1	TRBJ2-3	14	many	TGCAGCGTTGAGGTGGAAAAGTTCACAGATACGCAGTATTTT	CSVEVEKFTDTQYF
TRBD2	TRBV15	TRBJ2-3	14	NA	TGTGCCACCAGCATAGCGGGAGGGCCGTATACGCAGTATTTT	CATSIAGGPYTQYF
TRBD2	TRBV7-2	TRBJ2-1	17	few	TGTGCCAGCAGCTTAGGGGGGAGACTAGCGGGAGCAAATGAGCAGTTCTTC	CASSLGGRLAGANEQFF
TRBD2	TRBV20-1	TRBJ2-3	16	NA	TGCAGTGCTGGTATCCGGACTAGCGGGAACACAGATACGCAGTATTTT	CSAGIRTSGNTDTQYF
TRBD2	TRBV7-8	TRBJ2-1	18	NA	TGTGCCAGCATCCCCCTAACTAGCGGAAAAAACCCTTACAATGAGCAGTTCTTC	CASIPLTSGKNPYNEQFF
NA	TRBV7-2	TRBJ1-2	16	few	TGTGCCAGCAGCTTAGAGGTATCGAGGGTTGGCCATGGCTACACCTTC	CASSLEVSRVGHGYTF
TRBD1	TRBV3-1	TRBJ2-7	16	once	TGTGCCAGCAGCCAAGACACCGGACAGGGGGATAGTGAGCAGTACTTC	CASSQDTGQGDSEQYF
TRBD2	TRBV4-1	TRBJ2-7	16	few	TGCGCCAGCAGCCAAGGTGTGGGACTAGCCGTCTACGAGCAGTACTTC	CASSQGVGLAVYEQYF
TRBD2	TRBV2	TRBJ2-7	14	NA	TGTGCCAGCAGTGAAACCAGCGGGGTCTACGAGCAGTACTTC	CASSETSGVYEQYF
NA	TRBV29-1	TRBJ2-1	13	few	TGCAGCGTTGGGCGGGACTCCTACAATGAGCAGTTCTTC	CSVGRDSYNEQFF
TRBD2	TRBV5-1	TRBJ2-7	16	NA	TGCGCCAGCAGCTTGGAAGTCTTTAGCGGGCTCCACGAGCAGTACTTC	CASSLEVFSGLHEQYF
TRBD1	TRBV12-3/TRBV12-4	TRBJ2-3	15	many	TGTGCCAGCAGTTCCGGGACAGGGGGTGCAGATACGCAGTATTTT	CASSSGTGGADTQYF